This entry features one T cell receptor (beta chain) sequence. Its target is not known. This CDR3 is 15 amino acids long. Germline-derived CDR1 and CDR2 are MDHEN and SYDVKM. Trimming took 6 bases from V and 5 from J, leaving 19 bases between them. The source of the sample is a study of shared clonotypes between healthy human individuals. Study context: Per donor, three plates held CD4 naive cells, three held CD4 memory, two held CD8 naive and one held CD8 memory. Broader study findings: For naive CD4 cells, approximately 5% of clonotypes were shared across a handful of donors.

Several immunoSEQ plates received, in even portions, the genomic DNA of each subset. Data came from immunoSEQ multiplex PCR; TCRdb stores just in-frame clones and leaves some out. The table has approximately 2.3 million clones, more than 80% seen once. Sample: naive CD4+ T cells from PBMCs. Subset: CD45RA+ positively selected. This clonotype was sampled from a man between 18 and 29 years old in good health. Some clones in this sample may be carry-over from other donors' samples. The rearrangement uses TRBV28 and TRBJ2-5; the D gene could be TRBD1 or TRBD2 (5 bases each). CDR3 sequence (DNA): TGTGCCAGCAGCCTGCCCGGGACGCAAATGGAGACCCAGTACTTC. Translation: CASSLPGTQMETQYF.